This section outlines one TCR beta chain sequence together with its context. Germline loops: CDR1 DFQATT, CDR2 SNEGSKA (reference sequence). V lost 6 bases to trimming and J lost 4 bases, with 15 bases between them. The CDR3 has 13 residues. The data stem from a study of T-cell memory formation after mild COVID-19. TCRdb reprocessed the 5' RACE reads via MiXCR and lists one record per CDR3 protein. The sample lists over 400,000 distinct CDR3 sequences; more than 20% were seen once. The specimen sequenced was PBMCs or a T cell subset sorted from them (not recorded which). This chain uses TRBV20-1 with TRBJ1-1, with D possibly matching TRBD1 (6 bases). The TCR was taken from an adult woman who had mild COVID-19 (a few samples of this study predate the infection). Cell type and time point are not known. DNA of the CDR3: TGCAGTGCCCGAGGGGGGTCAGGCACTGAAGCTTTCTTT. It encodes CSARGGSGTEAFF.